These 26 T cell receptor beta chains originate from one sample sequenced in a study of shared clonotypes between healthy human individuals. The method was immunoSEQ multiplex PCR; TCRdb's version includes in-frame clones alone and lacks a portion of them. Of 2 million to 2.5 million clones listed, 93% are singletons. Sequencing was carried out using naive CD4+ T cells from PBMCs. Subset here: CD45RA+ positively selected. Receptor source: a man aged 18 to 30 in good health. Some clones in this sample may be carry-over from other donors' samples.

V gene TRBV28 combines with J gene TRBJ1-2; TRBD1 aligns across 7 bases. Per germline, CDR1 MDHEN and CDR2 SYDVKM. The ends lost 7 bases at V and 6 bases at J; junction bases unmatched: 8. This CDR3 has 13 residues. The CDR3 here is CASTYGQEHGYTF. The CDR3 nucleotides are TGTGCCAGCACCTACGGACAGGAACATGGCTACACCTTC.

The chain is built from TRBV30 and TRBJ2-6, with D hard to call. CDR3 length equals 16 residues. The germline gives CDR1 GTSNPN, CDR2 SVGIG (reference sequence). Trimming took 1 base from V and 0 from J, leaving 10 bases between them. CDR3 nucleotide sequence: TGTGCCTGGAGTGCCCGGTTGGGCTCTGGGGCCAACGTCCTGACTTTC. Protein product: CAWSARLGSGANVLTF.

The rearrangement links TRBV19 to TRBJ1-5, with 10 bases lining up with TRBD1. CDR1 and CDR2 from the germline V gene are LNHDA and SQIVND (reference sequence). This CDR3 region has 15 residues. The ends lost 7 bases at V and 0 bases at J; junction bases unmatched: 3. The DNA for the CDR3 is TGTGCCAGTAAAGGGACAGGGGTTAGCAATCAGCCCCAGCATTTT. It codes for CASKGTGVSNQPQHF. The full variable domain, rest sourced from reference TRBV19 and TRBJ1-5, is DGGITQSPKYLFRKEGQNVTLSCEQNLNHDAMYWYRQDPGQGLRLIYYSQIVNDFQKGDIAEGYSVSREKKESFPLTVTSAQKNPTAFYLCASKGTGVSNQPQHFGDGTRLSIL.

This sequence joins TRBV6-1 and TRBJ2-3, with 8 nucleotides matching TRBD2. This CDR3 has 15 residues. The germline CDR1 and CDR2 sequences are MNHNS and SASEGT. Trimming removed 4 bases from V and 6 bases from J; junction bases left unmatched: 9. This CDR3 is CASSVSGRRADTQYF. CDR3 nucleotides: TGTGCCAGCAGTGTCAGCGGGAGAAGGGCGGATACGCAGTATTTT.

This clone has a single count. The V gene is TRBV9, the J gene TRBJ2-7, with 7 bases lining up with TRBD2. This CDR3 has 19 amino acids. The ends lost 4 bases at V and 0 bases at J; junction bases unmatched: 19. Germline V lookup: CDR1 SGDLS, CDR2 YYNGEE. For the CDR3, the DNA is TGTGCCAGCAGCTTACAACCCCCCGGGGGGAGGCCAAGCTCCTACGAGCAGTACTTC. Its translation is CASSLQPPGGRPSSYEQYF.

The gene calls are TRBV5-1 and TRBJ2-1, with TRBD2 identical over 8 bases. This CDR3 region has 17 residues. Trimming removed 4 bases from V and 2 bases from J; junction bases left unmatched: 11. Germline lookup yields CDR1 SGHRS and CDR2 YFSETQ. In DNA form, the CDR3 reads TGCGCCAGCAGCCGGGCGGATAGCGGGAACCCCTACAATGAGCAGTTCTTC. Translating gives CASSRADSGNPYNEQFF.

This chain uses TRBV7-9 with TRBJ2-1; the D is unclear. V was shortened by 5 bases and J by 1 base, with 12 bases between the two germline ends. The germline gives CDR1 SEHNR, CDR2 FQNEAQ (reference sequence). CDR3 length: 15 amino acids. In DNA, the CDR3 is TGTGCCAGCAGCCCGTTGGGTTGGTCCTACAATGAGCAGTTCTTC. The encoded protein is CASSPLGWSYNEQFF. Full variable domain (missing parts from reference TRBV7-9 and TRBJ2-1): DTGVSQNPRHKITKRGQNVTFRCDPISEHNRLYWYRQTLGQGPEFLTYFQNEAQLEKSRLLSDRFSAERPKGSFSTLEIQRTEQGDSAMYLCASSPLGWSYNEQFFGPGTRLTVL.

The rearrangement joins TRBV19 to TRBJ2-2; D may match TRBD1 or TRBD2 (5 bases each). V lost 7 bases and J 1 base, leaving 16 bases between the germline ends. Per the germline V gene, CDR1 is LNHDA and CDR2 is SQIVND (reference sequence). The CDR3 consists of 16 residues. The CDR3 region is CASTAMGTENTGELFF. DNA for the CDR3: TGTGCCAGTACCGCCATGGGGACCGAGAACACCGGGGAGCTGTTTTTT.

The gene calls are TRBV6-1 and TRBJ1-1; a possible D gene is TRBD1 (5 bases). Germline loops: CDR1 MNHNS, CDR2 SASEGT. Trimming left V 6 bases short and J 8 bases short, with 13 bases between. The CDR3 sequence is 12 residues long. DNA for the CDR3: TGTGCCAGCAGGGAGGCTGGGGGGGAAGCTTTCTTT. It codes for CASREAGGEAFF.

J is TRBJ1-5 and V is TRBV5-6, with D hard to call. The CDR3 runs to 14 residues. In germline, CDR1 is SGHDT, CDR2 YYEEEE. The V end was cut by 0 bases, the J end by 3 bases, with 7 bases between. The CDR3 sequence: CASSLGGNNQPQHF. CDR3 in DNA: TGTGCCAGCAGCTTGGGCGGGAACAATCAGCCCCAGCATTTT. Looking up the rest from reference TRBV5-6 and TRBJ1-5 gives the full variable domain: DAGVTQSPTHLIKTRGQQVTLRCSPKSGHDTVSWYQQALGQGPQFIFQYYEEEERQRGNFPDRFSGHQFPNYSSELNVNALLLGDSALYLCASSLGGNNQPQHFGDGTRLSIL.

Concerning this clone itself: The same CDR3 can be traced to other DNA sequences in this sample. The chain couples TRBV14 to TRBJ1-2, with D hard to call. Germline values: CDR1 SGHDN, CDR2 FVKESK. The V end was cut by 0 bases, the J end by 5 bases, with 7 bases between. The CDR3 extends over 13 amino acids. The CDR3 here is CASSQDRRYGYTF. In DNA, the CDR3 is TGTGCCAGCAGCCAAGACAGGCGATATGGCTACACCTTC.

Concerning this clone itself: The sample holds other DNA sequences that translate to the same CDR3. CDR3 nucleotide sequence: TGTGCCAGCTCACCCCCCAGGGGGCAGTCAGATACGCAGTATTTT. Its protein product is CASSPPRGQSDTQYF. The gene calls are TRBV18 and TRBJ2-3; 8 bases line up with TRBD1. The CDR3 length is 15 residues. J was trimmed by 4 bases and V by 3 bases; bases with no gene match: 6. Per the germline V gene, CDR1 is KGHSH and CDR2 is LQKENI.

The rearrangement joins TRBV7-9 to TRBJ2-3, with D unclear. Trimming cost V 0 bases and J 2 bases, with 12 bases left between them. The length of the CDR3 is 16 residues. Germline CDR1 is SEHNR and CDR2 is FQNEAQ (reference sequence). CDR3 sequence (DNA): TGTGCCAGCAGCTTAGCGCCCGGTGGGTACACAGATACGCAGTATTTT. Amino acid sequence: CASSLAPGGYTDTQYF.

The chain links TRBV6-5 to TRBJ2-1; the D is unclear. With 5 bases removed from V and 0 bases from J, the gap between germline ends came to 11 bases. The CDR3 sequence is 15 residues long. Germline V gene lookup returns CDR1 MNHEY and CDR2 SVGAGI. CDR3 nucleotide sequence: TGTGCCAGCAGTACCCCCCCAGGCTCCTACAATGAGCAGTTCTTC. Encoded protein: CASSTPPGSYNEQFF.

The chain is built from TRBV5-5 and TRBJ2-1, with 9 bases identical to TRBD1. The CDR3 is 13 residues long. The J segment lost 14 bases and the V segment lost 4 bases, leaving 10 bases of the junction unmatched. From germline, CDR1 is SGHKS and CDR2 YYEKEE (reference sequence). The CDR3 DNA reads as TGTGCCAGCAGCAATACAGGGGGCGAGGTAGAGTTCTTC. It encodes CASSNTGGEVEFF.

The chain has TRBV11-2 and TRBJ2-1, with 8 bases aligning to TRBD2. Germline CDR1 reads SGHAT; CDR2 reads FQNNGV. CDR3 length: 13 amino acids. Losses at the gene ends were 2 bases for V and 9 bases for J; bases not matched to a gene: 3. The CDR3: CASSLQLAGEQFF. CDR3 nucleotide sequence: TGTGCCAGCAGCTTACAGCTAGCGGGTGAGCAGTTCTTC.

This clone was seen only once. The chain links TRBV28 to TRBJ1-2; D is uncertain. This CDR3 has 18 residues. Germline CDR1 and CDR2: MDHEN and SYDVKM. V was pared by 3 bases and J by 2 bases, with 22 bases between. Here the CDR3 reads CASSFRTSAPGINYGYTF. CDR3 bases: TGTGCCAGCAGTTTTCGAACATCGGCCCCGGGGATAAACTATGGCTACACCTTC.

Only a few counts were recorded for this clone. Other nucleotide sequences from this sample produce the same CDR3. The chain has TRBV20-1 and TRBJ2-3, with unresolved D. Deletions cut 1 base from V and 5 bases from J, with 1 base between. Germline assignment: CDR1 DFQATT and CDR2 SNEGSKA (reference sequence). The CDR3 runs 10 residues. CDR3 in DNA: TGCAGTGCTAGAGTAGATACGCAGTATTTT. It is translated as CSARVDTQYF.

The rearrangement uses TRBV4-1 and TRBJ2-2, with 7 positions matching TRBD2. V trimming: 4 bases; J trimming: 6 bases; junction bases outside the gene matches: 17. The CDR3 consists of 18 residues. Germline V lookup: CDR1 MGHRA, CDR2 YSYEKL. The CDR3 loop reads CASSLPRLDSAGAGELFF. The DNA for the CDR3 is TGCGCCAGCAGCCTCCCCCGCCTGGACTCCGCGGGGGCCGGGGAGCTGTTTTTT.

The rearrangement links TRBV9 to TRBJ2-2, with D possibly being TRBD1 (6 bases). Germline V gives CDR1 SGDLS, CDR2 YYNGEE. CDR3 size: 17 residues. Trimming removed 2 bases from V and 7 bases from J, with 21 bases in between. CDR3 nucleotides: TGTGCCAGCAGCGTTCCCCGGGACAAGGGGGACGGCGGGGAGCTGTTTTTT. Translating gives CASSVPRDKGDGGELFF.

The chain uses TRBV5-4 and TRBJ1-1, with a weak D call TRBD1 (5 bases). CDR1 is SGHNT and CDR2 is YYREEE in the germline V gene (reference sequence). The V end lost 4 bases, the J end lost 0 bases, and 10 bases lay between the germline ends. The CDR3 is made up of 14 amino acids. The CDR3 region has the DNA TGTGCCAGCAGCACGGGACCGATGAACACTGAAGCTTTCTTT. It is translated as CASSTGPMNTEAFF. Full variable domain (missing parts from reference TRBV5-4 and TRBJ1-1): ETGVTQSPTHLIKTRGQQVTLRCSSQSGHNTVSWYQQALGQGPQFIFQYYREEENGRGNFPPRFSGLQFPNYSSELNVNALELDDSALYLCASSTGPMNTEAFFGQGTRLTVV.

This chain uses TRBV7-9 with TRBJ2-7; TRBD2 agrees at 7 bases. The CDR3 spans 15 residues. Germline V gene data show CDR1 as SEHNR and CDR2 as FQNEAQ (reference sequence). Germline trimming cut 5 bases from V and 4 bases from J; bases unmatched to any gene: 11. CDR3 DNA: TGTGCCAGCAGCCCCGTCGGCGGGAGAGGTTACGAGCAGTACTTC. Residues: CASSPVGGRGYEQYF.

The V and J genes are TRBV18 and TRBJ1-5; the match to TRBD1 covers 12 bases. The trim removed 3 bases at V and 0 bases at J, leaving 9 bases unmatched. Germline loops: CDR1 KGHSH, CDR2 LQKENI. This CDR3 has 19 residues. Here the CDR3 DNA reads TGTGCCAGCTCACCGCTCGGGACAGGGGGCCAGACTAGCAATCAGCCCCAGCATTTT. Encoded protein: CASSPLGTGGQTSNQPQHF.

CDR3 in DNA: TGTGCCACCAGCAGAGACCCCTCTGAAGCTTTCTTT. Its translation is CATSRDPSEAFF. This rearrangement joins TRBV15 to TRBJ1-1; D not resolved. Trimming removed 0 bases from V and 6 bases from J, with 5 bases in between. The V gene's germline CDR1 is LNHNV and CDR2 YYDKDF (reference sequence). The CDR3 covers 12 residues.

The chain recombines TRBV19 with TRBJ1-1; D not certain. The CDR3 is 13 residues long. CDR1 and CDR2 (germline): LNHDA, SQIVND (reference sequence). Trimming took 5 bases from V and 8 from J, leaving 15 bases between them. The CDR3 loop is CASSPYPGVEAFF. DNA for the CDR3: TGTGCCAGTAGTCCGTATCCTGGCGTGGAAGCTTTCTTT.

The CDR3 is CASSPKSRTSGSHISYEQYF. For the CDR3, the DNA is TGCGCCAGCAGCCCCAAGTCCCGGACTAGCGGGAGTCATATTTCGTACGAGCAGTACTTC. This chain joins TRBV4-1 and TRBJ2-7; 13 positions agree with TRBD2. The CDR3 is 20 amino acids. Germline CDR1 is MGHRA and CDR2 is YSYEKL. V was pared by 4 bases and J by 4 bases, with 19 bases of the junction left unmatched.